The 2 T cell receptor beta chains reported below all come from one sample, sequenced in a study of blood T cell repertoires in COVID-19. The table came from immunoSEQ multiplex PCR; TCRdb's copy has only in-frame clones and leaves some out. The repertoire holds more than 150,000 clones, around 80% seen once, with roughly 14% in the top ten. The material sequenced was peripheral blood. The receptor set was obtained from a man younger than 45 with active or convalescent COVID-19.

The chain combines TRBV11-2 with TRBJ2-7; 10 bases map to TRBD1. CDR3 length: 16 residues. The ends lost 4 bases at V and 1 base at J; junction bases unmatched: 7. Germline lookup yields CDR1 SGHAT and CDR2 FQNNGV. CDR3 DNA: TGTGCCAGCAGCTCTCTTAGGGGACAGGGGTCCTACGAGCAGTACTTC. This sequence encodes CASSSLRGQGSYEQYF.

This clone appeared a few times. The V and J genes are TRBV5-1 and TRBJ2-6, with D unresolved. The CDR3 has 18 amino acids. Germline assignment: CDR1 SGHRS and CDR2 YFSETQ. The V and J ends lost 4 bases and 0 bases respectively, with 17 bases between them. In nucleotides, the CDR3 is TGCGCCAGCAGCCCGTCGCTGCGAACAGACTCTGGGGCCAACGTCCTGACTTTC. Protein product: CASSPSLRTDSGANVLTF. Supplemented by reference TRBV5-1 and TRBJ2-6, the full variable domain reads KAGVTQTPRYLIKTRGQQVTLSCSPISGHRSVSWYQQTPGQGLQFLFEYFSETQRNKGNFPGRFSGRQFSNSRSEMNVSTLELGDSALYLCASSPSLRTDSGANVLTFGAGSRLTVL.